This TCR beta chain was documented in a study of CD8 T cells in Susac syndrome. Random hexamers were used to reverse transcribe an amount of roughly 0.5 to 1 ug RNA. TCRdb processed the immunoSEQ multiplex PCR reads anew with MiXCR; each CDR3 protein has one entry. The sample has 100,000 to 150,000 distinct CDR3 sequences; over 90% are singletons. V was clipped by 9 bases and J by 8 bases; unmatched bases: 16. CDR3 length: 15 amino acids. The germline V gene has CDR1 LNHDA and CDR2 SQIVND (reference sequence). The sequencing sample was made of CD4+ T cells from PBMCs. The sequence came from a human donor with Susac syndrome. The chain employs TRBV19 and TRBJ2-1; TRBD2 matches at 7 bases. CDR3 in amino acids: CASQMGGRAFDEQFF. The CDR3 DNA follows: TGTGCCAGCCAGATGGGGGGGAGGGCCTTCGATGAGCAGTTCTTC.